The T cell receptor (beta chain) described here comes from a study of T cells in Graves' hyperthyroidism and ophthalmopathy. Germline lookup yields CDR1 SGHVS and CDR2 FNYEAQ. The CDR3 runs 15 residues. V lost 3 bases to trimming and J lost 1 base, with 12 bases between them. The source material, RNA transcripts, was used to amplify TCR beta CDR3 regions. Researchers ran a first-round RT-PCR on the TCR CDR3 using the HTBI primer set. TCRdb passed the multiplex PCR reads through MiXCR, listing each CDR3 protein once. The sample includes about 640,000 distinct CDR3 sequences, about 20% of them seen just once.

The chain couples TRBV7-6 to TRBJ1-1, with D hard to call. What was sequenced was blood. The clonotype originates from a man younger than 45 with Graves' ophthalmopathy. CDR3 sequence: CASSFGPGGNTEAFF. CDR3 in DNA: TGTGCCAGCAGCTTCGGCCCTGGTGGGAACACTGAAGCTTTCTTT.